The 13 T cell receptor beta chains below were found in one sample sequenced in a study of T-cell reconstitution after alpha-beta-depleted transplantation in children. It was with unique molecular identifiers that the TCRbeta library was prepared. TCRdb passed the PCR reads through MiXCR, listing each CDR3 protein once. Of 700,000 to 850,000 distinct CDR3 sequences in the sample, around 17% were seen once. Sequencing was performed on PBMCs, mostly from graft donor cells, taken 360 days after TCRalphabeta/CD19-depleted stem cell transplant. These receptors all come from a male patient younger than 18 who had a stem cell transplant for acute lymphoblastic leukemia, so the T cells may come from the graft donor.

In its sample, this clonotype was seen many times. The chain recombines TRBV12-3 or TRBV12-4 with TRBJ1-1; D not certain. The CDR3 is 13 amino acids. V gave up 3 bases and J gave up 0 bases, with 5 bases separating them. Here the CDR3 DNA reads TGTGCCAGCAGTTTCCAGGTGAACACTGAAGCTTTCTTT. Its translation: CASSFQVNTEAFF.

The chain combines TRBV25-1 with TRBJ2-6; TRBD2 matches 11 bases. The length of the CDR3 is 19 residues. Per germline, CDR1 MGHDK and CDR2 SYGVNS. Unmatched junction bases numbered 13, after V lost 8 bases and J lost 1 base. CDR3 protein: CASGLVPSGRSSGANVLTF. DNA for the CDR3: TGTGCCAGCGGCTTGGTTCCTAGCGGGAGGAGTTCTGGGGCCAACGTCCTGACTTTC.

In its sample, this clonotype was seen a few times. CDR3 in amino acids: CASSHSGLEEQYF. Here the CDR3 DNA reads TGTGCCAGTTCCCACTCGGGTTTAGAGGAGCAGTACTTC. The chain employs TRBV6-6 and TRBJ2-7, with unresolved D. The CDR3 consists of 13 residues. CDR1 is MNHNY and CDR2 is SVGAGI in the germline V gene (reference sequence). Trimming cost V 9 bases and J 7 bases, with 19 bases left between them.

This chain connects TRBV6-1 to TRBJ2-2, with 7 positions matching TRBD1. Germline V gene lookup returns CDR1 MNHNS and CDR2 SASEGT. V trimming: 5 bases; J trimming: 6 bases; junction bases outside the gene matches: 9. The CDR3 has 15 residues. The CDR3 region has the DNA TGTGCCAGCAGTCGGGACAGAGGCGTCGCCGGGGAGCTGTTTTTT. Its translation is CASSRDRGVAGELFF.

The chain is built from TRBV11-2 and TRBJ2-7; a possible D gene is TRBD1 (5 bases). The V end lost 1 base, the J end lost 0 bases, and 13 bases lay between the germline ends. CDR3 length: 16 residues. Germline V gene data show CDR1 as SGHAT and CDR2 as FQNNGV. The CDR3 sequence is CASSLGGPTPSYEQYF. CDR3 DNA: TGTGCCAGCAGCTTAGGGGGCCCTACCCCCTCCTACGAGCAGTACTTC.

This clonotype was detected ten times or more. The chain has TRBV15 and TRBJ2-2, with no clear D. The length of the CDR3 is 15 residues. Trimming removed 0 bases from V and 3 bases from J, with 8 bases in between. In germline, CDR1 is LNHNV, CDR2 YYDKDF (reference sequence). The CDR3 here is CATSRDRIYTGELFF. The CDR3 DNA sequence: TGTGCCACCAGCAGAGACAGGATCTACACCGGGGAGCTGTTTTTT.

The genes are TRBV10-3 and TRBJ2-1, with 8 bases matching TRBD2. With 8 bases clipped from V and 6 bases from J, the junction kept 12 bases outside the gene matches. The CDR3 is 15 amino acids. Germline loops: CDR1 ENHRY, CDR2 SYGVKD. The CDR3 DNA follows: TGTGCCATCCCTGGGGGACTAGACGGTTTCAATGAGCAGTTCTTC. The encoded protein is CAIPGGLDGFNEQFF.

This clonotype was seen at least ten times. The chain combines TRBV6-1 with TRBJ2-1; 13 bases fit TRBD2. There are 21 residues in the CDR3. Germline CDR1 MNHNS, CDR2 SASEGT. Unmatched junction bases numbered 18, after V lost 5 bases and J lost 2 bases. This CDR3 reads CASSQEHTVTSGRAPYNEQFF. Written as DNA, the CDR3 is TGTGCCAGCAGTCAAGAACACACCGTTACTAGCGGGAGGGCCCCCTACAATGAGCAGTTCTTC.

The rearrangement joins TRBV12-3 or TRBV12-4 to TRBJ2-6, with TRBD2 matching over 10 bases. This CDR3 comprises 17 residues. The V gene end was trimmed by 5 bases and the J gene end by 4 bases; junction bases not matched to a gene: 8. The CDR3 DNA is TGTGCCAGCAGTCTCAGCGGGAGGGCCGCAGGGGCCAACGTCCTGACTTTC. Translating gives CASSLSGRAAGANVLTF.

The chain employs TRBV7-2 and TRBJ2-7; 12 nucleotides agree with TRBD2. In germline, CDR1 is SGHTA, CDR2 FQGNSA. After removal of 5 bases from V and 7 bases from J, the junction contained 12 bases not matched to a gene. The CDR3 extends over 16 amino acids. The CDR3 here is CASSAGTSGWGREQYF. The CDR3 DNA is TGTGCCAGCAGCGCGGGGACTAGCGGGTGGGGAAGGGAGCAGTACTTC. The variable domain in full, completed from reference TRBV7-2 and TRBJ2-7, reads GAGVSQSPSNKVTEKGKDVELRCDPISGHTALYWYRQSLGQGLEFLIYFQGNSAPDKSGLPSDRFSAERTGGSVSTLTIQRTQQEDSAVYLCASSAGTSGWGREQYFGPGTRLTVT.

The rearrangement joins TRBV5-5 to TRBJ2-2; 8 bases are shared with TRBD1. The V and J ends lost 4 bases and 6 bases, in that order; junction bases with no gene match: 5. Germline CDR1 and CDR2: SGHKS and YYEKEE (reference sequence). The CDR3 has 14 residues. CDR3 loop: CASSRGTGPGELFF. The CDR3 DNA follows: TGTGCCAGCAGCCGGGGGACAGGCCCCGGGGAGCTGTTTTTT.

A few counts support this clonotype. The chain recombines TRBV6-5 with TRBJ2-7; D gene unclear. CDR1 and CDR2 (germline): MNHEY, SVGAGI. Trimming stripped 0 bases from V and 2 bases from J, with 8 bases between. The CDR3 runs 14 residues. CDR3 loop: CASSYSLPPYEQYF. Here the CDR3 DNA reads TGTGCCAGCAGTTACTCGCTTCCCCCCTACGAGCAGTACTTC.

J is TRBJ2-1 and V is TRBV2; possible D gene TRBD1, 6 bases. V dropped 6 bases and J dropped 3 bases, with 9 bases sitting between them. Per germline, CDR1 SNHLY and CDR2 FYNNEI. The CDR3 consists of 13 residues. DNA of the CDR3: TGTGCCAGCAGGGGACAAAGCTACAATGAGCAGTTCTTC. Translating gives CASRGQSYNEQFF.